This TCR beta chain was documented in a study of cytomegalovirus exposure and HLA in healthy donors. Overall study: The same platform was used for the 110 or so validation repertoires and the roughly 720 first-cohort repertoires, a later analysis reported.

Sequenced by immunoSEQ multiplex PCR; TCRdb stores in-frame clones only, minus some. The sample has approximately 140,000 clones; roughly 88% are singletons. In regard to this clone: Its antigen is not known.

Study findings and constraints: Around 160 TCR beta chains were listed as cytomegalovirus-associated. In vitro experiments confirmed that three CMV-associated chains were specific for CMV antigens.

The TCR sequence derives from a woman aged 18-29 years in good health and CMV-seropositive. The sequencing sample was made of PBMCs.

CDR3 sequence reads: CASSADRASYNEQFF. The CDR3 DNA follows: TGTGCCAGCAGCGCCGACAGGGCTTCCTACAATGAGCAGTTCTTC. The chain combines TRBV9 with TRBJ2-1; 7 bases line up with TRBD1. The length of the CDR3 is 15 residues. CDR1 SGDLS and CDR2 YYNGEE come from the germline V gene. The V and J ends lost 3 bases and 1 base, in that order; junction bases with no gene match: 4. The whole variable domain, remainder taken from reference TRBV9 and TRBJ2-1, is DSGVTQTPKHLITATGQRVTLRCSPRSGDLSVYWYQQSLDQGLQFLIQYYNGEERAKGNILERFSAQQFPDLHSELNLSSLELGDSALYFCASSADRASYNEQFFGPGTRLTVL.